A selection of T cell receptor beta chains follows, all from one sample in a study of shared clonotypes between healthy human individuals. Clones were read by immunoSEQ multiplex PCR, and TCRdb kept only the in-frame ones, dropping some. The top ten clones hold 0.52% of a sample with some 1,100,000 clones, around 78% of them seen once. The source material was memory CD4+ T cells from PBMCs. These receptors were collected from a man younger than 35 in good health. Some clones in this sample may be carry-over from other donors' samples. CDR3s include the opening cysteine and the closing phenylalanine or tryptophan. Each record gives: V gene, D gene, clone size, J gene, CDR3 protein, CDR3 DNA. D genes are given only for firm matches. Some rows mark clone size as missing; the rest say once, few, many or name a class of expanded clone.

V gene: TRBV11-3; D gene: -; clone size: once; J gene: TRBJ2-5; CDR3 protein: CASSPPGERETQYF; CDR3 DNA: TGTGCCAGCAGCCCACCCGGAGAACGGGAGACCCAGTACTTC
V gene: TRBV9; D gene: -; clone size: -; J gene: TRBJ2-1; CDR3 protein: CASSVAPDNEQFF; CDR3 DNA: TGTGCCAGCAGCGTAGCTCCCGACAATGAGCAGTTCTTC
V gene: TRBV14; D gene: -; clone size: -; J gene: TRBJ2-4; CDR3 protein: CASSRRGAGKNIQYF; CDR3 DNA: TGTGCCAGCAGCCGCCGGGGAGCGGGCAAAAACATTCAGTACTTC
V gene: TRBV5-1; D gene: -; clone size: -; J gene: TRBJ1-2; CDR3 protein: CASGWDGTGGYTF; CDR3 DNA: TGCGCCAGCGGATGGGACGGAACGGGTGGCTACACCTTC
V gene: TRBV11-3; D gene: -; clone size: few; J gene: TRBJ2-1; CDR3 protein: CASSSTGYNEQFF; CDR3 DNA: TGTGCCAGCAGCTCGACTGGTTACAATGAGCAGTTCTTC
V gene: TRBV5-1; D gene: -; clone size: -; J gene: TRBJ2-2; CDR3 protein: CASSPGAFGTANTGELFF; CDR3 DNA: TGCGCCAGCAGCCCCGGGGCCTTTGGAACGGCGAACACCGGGGAGCTGTTTTTT
V gene: TRBV28; D gene: -; clone size: -; J gene: TRBJ2-7; CDR3 protein: CASSLDLFRTANEQYF; CDR3 DNA: TGTGCCAGCAGTTTAGATCTCTTTCGGACAGCTAACGAGCAGTACTTC
V gene: TRBV19; D gene: -; clone size: -; J gene: TRBJ2-1; CDR3 protein: CASSPALRFNEQFF; CDR3 DNA: TGTGCCAGTAGTCCAGCCCTCAGGTTCAATGAGCAGTTCTTC
V gene: TRBV15; D gene: -; clone size: -; J gene: TRBJ2-3; CDR3 protein: CATSSLRGTGQYF; CDR3 DNA: TGTGCCACCAGCAGTCTAAGGGGGACGGGTCAGTATTTT
V gene: TRBV29-1; D gene: TRBD1; clone size: -; J gene: TRBJ2-2; CDR3 protein: CSVEEDRGITGELFF; CDR3 DNA: TGCAGCGTTGAAGAGGACAGGGGGATCACCGGGGAGCTGTTTTTT
V gene: TRBV4-3; D gene: -; clone size: -; J gene: TRBJ1-4; CDR3 protein: CASSQALRADNEKLFF; CDR3 DNA: TGCGCCAGCAGCCAAGCTTTACGGGCTGACAATGAAAAACTGTTTTTT
V gene: TRBV19; D gene: -; clone size: -; J gene: TRBJ2-7; CDR3 protein: CASSIASSASYEQYF; CDR3 DNA: TGTGCCAGTAGTATAGCCTCTTCGGCCTCCTACGAGCAGTACTTC
V gene: TRBV11-3; D gene: -; clone size: -; J gene: TRBJ2-3; CDR3 protein: CASSISTDTQYF; CDR3 DNA: TGTGCCAGCAGCATTTCCACAGATACGCAGTATTTT
V gene: TRBV5-4; D gene: -; clone size: -; J gene: TRBJ2-7; CDR3 protein: CASSLAGGHSYEQYF; CDR3 DNA: TGTGCCAGCAGCTTGGCGGGCGGACACTCCTACGAGCAGTACTTC
V gene: TRBV7-2; D gene: TRBD2; clone size: -; J gene: TRBJ2-3; CDR3 protein: CASYEGGLAGDTQYF; CDR3 DNA: TGTGCCAGCTACGAGGGGGGACTAGCGGGAGATACGCAGTATTTT
V gene: TRBV28; D gene: -; clone size: -; J gene: TRBJ2-7; CDR3 protein: CASSPGTHEQYF; CDR3 DNA: TGTGCCAGCAGTCCCGGTACCCACGAGCAGTACTTC
V gene: TRBV2; D gene: TRBD1; clone size: -; J gene: TRBJ1-5; CDR3 protein: CASSPDRGRSNQPQHF; CDR3 DNA: TGTGCCAGCAGTCCCGACAGGGGCCGTAGCAATCAGCCCCAGCATTTT
V gene: TRBV28; D gene: -; clone size: -; J gene: TRBJ1-5; CDR3 protein: CAEGRGNQPQHF; CDR3 DNA: TGTGCCGAGGGGAGGGGCAATCAGCCCCAGCATTTT
V gene: TRBV5-1; D gene: -; clone size: many; J gene: TRBJ1-2; CDR3 protein: CASSVDGSAYGYTF; CDR3 DNA: TGCGCCAGCAGCGTGGATGGGTCAGCCTATGGCTACACCTTC
V gene: TRBV7-2; D gene: -; clone size: few; J gene: TRBJ2-3; CDR3 protein: CASSPTRTDTQYF; CDR3 DNA: TGTGCCAGCAGCCCAACCCGCACAGATACGCAGTATTTT
V gene: TRBV14; D gene: -; clone size: -; J gene: TRBJ2-3; CDR3 protein: CASSQDRGQGHRDTQYF; CDR3 DNA: TGTGCCAGCAGCCAAGATCGGGGCCAGGGACATCGTGATACGCAGTATTTT
V gene: TRBV5-1; D gene: TRBD2; clone size: -; J gene: TRBJ2-5; CDR3 protein: CASSFGSGGSQETQYF; CDR3 DNA: TGCGCCAGCAGCTTTGGTAGCGGGGGGTCTCAAGAGACCCAGTACTTC
V gene: TRBV5-4; D gene: -; clone size: -; J gene: TRBJ2-3; CDR3 protein: CASSTLTTTDTQYF; CDR3 DNA: TGTGCCAGCAGCACACTGACCACCACAGATACGCAGTATTTT
V gene: TRBV29-1; D gene: -; clone size: -; J gene: TRBJ2-3; CDR3 protein: CSVDQGARADTQYF; CDR3 DNA: TGCAGCGTTGATCAAGGGGCGCGGGCAGATACGCAGTATTTT
V gene: TRBV5-1; D gene: -; clone size: -; J gene: TRBJ1-1; CDR3 protein: CASSLGSHMNTEAFF; CDR3 DNA: TGCGCCAGCAGCTTAGGCAGCCACATGAACACTGAAGCTTTCTTT
V gene: TRBV11-2; D gene: TRBD2; clone size: -; J gene: TRBJ2-4; CDR3 protein: CASSLEGLAGGIQYF; CDR3 DNA: TGTGCCAGCAGCTTAGAGGGACTAGCGGGCGGCATTCAGTACTTC
V gene: TRBV5-1; D gene: -; clone size: few; J gene: TRBJ1-4; CDR3 protein: CASSLAGEKLFF; CDR3 DNA: TGCGCCAGCAGCTTGGCAGGCGAAAAACTGTTTTTT
V gene: TRBV6-1; D gene: -; clone size: -; J gene: TRBJ1-5; CDR3 protein: CASREVYNQPQHF; CDR3 DNA: TGTGCCAGCAGAGAGGTTTACAATCAGCCCCAGCATTTT
V gene: TRBV30; D gene: -; clone size: few; J gene: TRBJ1-1; CDR3 protein: CAWSYGASAFF; CDR3 DNA: TGTGCCTGGAGTTATGGGGCGTCAGCTTTCTTT
V gene: TRBV27; D gene: -; clone size: few; J gene: TRBJ1-1; CDR3 protein: CASSLSWQGRTEAFF; CDR3 DNA: TGTGCCAGCAGTTTGAGTTGGCAGGGAAGAACTGAAGCTTTCTTT
V gene: TRBV5-4; D gene: -; clone size: -; J gene: TRBJ2-7; CDR3 protein: CASSLDRYEQYF; CDR3 DNA: TGTGCCAGCAGCCTCGACCGCTACGAGCAGTACTTC
V gene: TRBV6-5; D gene: TRBD1; clone size: -; J gene: TRBJ1-2; CDR3 protein: CASNPAAGGSYGYTF; CDR3 DNA: TGTGCCAGCAACCCAGCGGCAGGGGGGAGCTATGGCTACACCTTC
V gene: TRBV5-1; D gene: TRBD2; clone size: -; J gene: TRBJ2-2; CDR3 protein: CASSPPSSGTAGELFF; CDR3 DNA: TGCGCCAGCAGCCCCCCCTCTAGCGGGACAGCCGGGGAGCTGTTTTTT
V gene: TRBV7-9; D gene: -; clone size: many; J gene: TRBJ2-3; CDR3 protein: CASSQGIGLATDTQYF; CDR3 DNA: TGTGCCAGCAGCCAGGGGATTGGCCTAGCGACAGATACGCAGTATTTT
V gene: TRBV15; D gene: TRBD1; clone size: -; J gene: TRBJ1-2; CDR3 protein: CATSRYRGNDGYTF; CDR3 DNA: TGTGCCACCAGCAGGTACAGGGGAAACGATGGCTACACCTTC
V gene: TRBV4-3; D gene: TRBD2; clone size: -; J gene: TRBJ2-1; CDR3 protein: CASSRGGASGSEQFF; CDR3 DNA: TGCGCCAGCAGCCGCGGAGGGGCTAGCGGGAGTGAGCAGTTCTTC
V gene: TRBV7-8; D gene: -; clone size: -; J gene: TRBJ2-7; CDR3 protein: CASSLALSYEQYF; CDR3 DNA: TGTGCCAGCAGCTTAGCGCTTTCCTACGAGCAGTACTTC
V gene: TRBV28; D gene: TRBD2; clone size: -; J gene: TRBJ2-7; CDR3 protein: CASSPPRLAGPEQYF; CDR3 DNA: TGTGCCAGCAGCCCCCCCCGCCTAGCGGGACCCGAGCAGTACTTC
V gene: TRBV7-9; D gene: -; clone size: -; J gene: TRBJ2-7; CDR3 protein: CASSQTGYEQYF; CDR3 DNA: TGTGCCAGCAGTCAAACAGGATACGAGCAGTACTTC
V gene: TRBV10-3; D gene: TRBD1; clone size: -; J gene: TRBJ2-4; CDR3 protein: CAISVLPDRGTKDNIQYF; CDR3 DNA: TGTGCCATCAGTGTGCTACCGGACAGGGGCACGAAAGATAACATTCAGTACTTC
V gene: TRBV5-1; D gene: -; clone size: -; J gene: TRBJ2-5; CDR3 protein: CASSILPGQQETQYF; CDR3 DNA: TGCGCCAGCAGCATACTACCGGGACAACAAGAGACCCAGTACTTC
V gene: TRBV28; D gene: TRBD1; clone size: -; J gene: TRBJ1-2; CDR3 protein: CAIKLGQGILGYTF; CDR3 DNA: TGTGCCATCAAACTGGGACAGGGTATTTTGGGCTACACCTTC
V gene: TRBV2; D gene: -; clone size: -; J gene: TRBJ2-7; CDR3 protein: CASSDRAYEQYF; CDR3 DNA: TGTGCCAGCAGTGACAGGGCCTACGAGCAGTACTTC
V gene: TRBV29-1; D gene: TRBD2; clone size: once; J gene: TRBJ2-1; CDR3 protein: CSGGAGVVNEQFF; CDR3 DNA: TGCAGCGGGGGTGCGGGGGTTGTCAATGAGCAGTTCTTC
V gene: TRBV18; D gene: -; clone size: few; J gene: TRBJ1-5; CDR3 protein: CASSPHRDEPQHF; CDR3 DNA: TGTGCCAGCTCACCCCACAGGGATGAGCCCCAGCATTTT
V gene: TRBV28; D gene: TRBD1; clone size: -; J gene: TRBJ1-5; CDR3 protein: CASRLPGGGNQPQHF; CDR3 DNA: TGTGCCAGCAGGCTGCCAGGGGGTGGAAATCAGCCCCAGCATTTT
V gene: TRBV13; D gene: -; clone size: -; J gene: TRBJ2-1; CDR3 protein: CASSLRGTIEKFF; CDR3 DNA: TGTGCCAGCAGCTTAAGGGGGACTATAGAAAAGTTCTTC
V gene: TRBV5-4; D gene: -; clone size: -; J gene: TRBJ2-4; CDR3 protein: CASSSTPIRNIQYF; CDR3 DNA: TGTGCCAGCAGCTCTACCCCCATAAGAAACATTCAGTACTTC
V gene: TRBV28; D gene: -; clone size: -; J gene: TRBJ1-4; CDR3 protein: CASEGRNEKLFF; CDR3 DNA: TGTGCCTCCGAAGGGAGGAATGAAAAACTGTTTTTT
V gene: TRBV19; D gene: -; clone size: -; J gene: TRBJ2-2; CDR3 protein: CASSNRPAGPLTGELFF; CDR3 DNA: TGTGCCAGTAGTAACAGGCCAGCCGGCCCCCTCACCGGGGAGCTGTTTTTT
V gene: TRBV5-6; D gene: TRBD2; clone size: -; J gene: TRBJ2-1; CDR3 protein: CASSTDYRTSGKSNEQFF; CDR3 DNA: TGTGCCAGCAGCACGGATTATCGGACTAGCGGGAAGAGTAATGAGCAGTTCTTC
V gene: TRBV5-8; D gene: TRBD1; clone size: -; J gene: TRBJ1-4; CDR3 protein: CASSFGQGSEKLFF; CDR3 DNA: TGTGCCAGCAGCTTCGGACAGGGGAGTGAAAAACTGTTTTTT
V gene: TRBV7-9; D gene: -; clone size: few; J gene: TRBJ1-1; CDR3 protein: CASSLRQTTEAFF; CDR3 DNA: TGTGCCAGCAGCCTTCGACAGACCACTGAAGCTTTCTTT